This T cell receptor (beta chain) was found in a study of early T cells in non-severe SARS-CoV-2 infection. Across the study: The authors sequenced bulk RNA from unsorted whole blood, leaving chains unpaired.

CDR1 MNHEY and CDR2 SVGEGT come from the germline V gene. Deletions cut 6 bases from V and 7 bases from J, with 19 bases between. CDR3 length: 15 residues. This clonotype was observed at least ten times. Molecules of cDNA were individually given unique molecular identifiers that were attached to them. TCRdb redid the calling of the 5' RACE reads with MiXCR, one entry per CDR3 protein. Found here are about 84,000 distinct CDR3 sequences, 9% to 13% of them singletons; the top ten hold roughly 2.6%. Material for sequencing was whole blood. V usage is TRBV6-2 or TRBV6-3 and J usage is TRBJ2-1; D gene unclear. The clonotype comes from an adult who was a healthcare worker with PCR-confirmed SARS-CoV-2 infection or an uninfected control (not recorded which). In DNA form, the CDR3 reads TGTGCCAGCAGCCCCCTCGCGCTCTTACTTAATGAGCAGTTCTTC. Translated: CASSPLALLLNEQFF.